Described below is a single TCR beta chain sequence and its context. No antigen is known for it. The PCR used 60 Vbeta and 13 Jbeta primers. Clones were sequenced by immunoSEQ multiplex PCR, and TCRdb holds only the in-frame ones, with some missing. The table shows approximately 150,000 clones, with around three quarters occurring only once. The entry originates in a study of cytomegalovirus exposure and HLA in healthy donors. Study details: Early released data had tens of millions of unique TCRs, all coming from HLA-typed donors. Findings and limits, study-wide: TCR beta chain V- and J-gene trimming was linked, in a later analysis, to a missense variant in DCLRE1C. The study put 150 or so TCR beta chains on its list as cytomegalovirus-associated. Three CMV-associated chains proved CMV antigen-specific in vitro.

Per germline, CDR1 SGHAT and CDR2 FQDESV (reference sequence). Deletions cut 5 bases from V and 11 bases from J, with 18 bases between. There are 13 residues in the CDR3. Sequences were obtained from PBMCs. The chain carries TRBV11-1 and TRBJ1-1; maybe TRBD1 (6 bases). This TCR was sampled from a male donor in good health and CMV-seronegative. This CDR3 reads CASSPRDKISAFF. In DNA, the CDR3 is TGTGCCAGCAGCCCCCGGGACAAAATCTCGGCTTTCTTT.